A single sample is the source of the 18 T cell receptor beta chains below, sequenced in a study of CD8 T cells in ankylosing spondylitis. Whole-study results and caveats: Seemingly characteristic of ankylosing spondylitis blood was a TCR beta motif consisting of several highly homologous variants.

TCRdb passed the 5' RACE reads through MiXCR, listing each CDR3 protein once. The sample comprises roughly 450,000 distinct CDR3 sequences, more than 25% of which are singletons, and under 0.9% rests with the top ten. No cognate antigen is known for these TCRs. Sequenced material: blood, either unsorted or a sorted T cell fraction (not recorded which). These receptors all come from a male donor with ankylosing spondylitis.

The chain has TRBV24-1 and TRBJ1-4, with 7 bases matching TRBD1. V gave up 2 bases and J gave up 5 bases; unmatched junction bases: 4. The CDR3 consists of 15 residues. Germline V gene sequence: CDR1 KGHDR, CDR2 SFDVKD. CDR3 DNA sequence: TGTGCCACCAGTGATTCCGGGACAGACAATGAAAAACTGTTTTTT. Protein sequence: CATSDSGTDNEKLFF.

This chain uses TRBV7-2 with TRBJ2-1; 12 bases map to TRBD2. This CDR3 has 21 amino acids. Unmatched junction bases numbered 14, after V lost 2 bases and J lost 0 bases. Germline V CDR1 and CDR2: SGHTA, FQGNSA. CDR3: CASSLSSPGLAGTISYNEQFF. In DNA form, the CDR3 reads TGTGCCAGCAGCTTATCGAGTCCGGGACTAGCGGGCACCATCTCCTACAATGAGCAGTTCTTC.

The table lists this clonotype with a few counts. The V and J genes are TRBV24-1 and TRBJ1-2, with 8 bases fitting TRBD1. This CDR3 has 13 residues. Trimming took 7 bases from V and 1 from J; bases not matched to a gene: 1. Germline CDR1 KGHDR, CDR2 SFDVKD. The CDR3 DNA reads TGTGCCACCAGGGACAGGGATAACTATGGCTACACCTTC. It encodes CATRDRDNYGYTF.

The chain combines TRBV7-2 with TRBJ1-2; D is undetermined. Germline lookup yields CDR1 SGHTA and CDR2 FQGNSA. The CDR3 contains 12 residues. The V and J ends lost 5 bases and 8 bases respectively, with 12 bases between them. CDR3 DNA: TGTGCCAGCAGCGCAGACAATCGAGGCTACACCTTC. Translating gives CASSADNRGYTF.

CDR3 sequence reads: CASRRDWGATNEKLFF. The CDR3 coding sequence is TGTGCCAGCAGGCGGGACTGGGGAGCAACTAATGAAAAACTGTTTTTT. J is TRBJ1-4 and V is TRBV5-5; D might be TRBD1 (5 bases). V was shortened by 5 bases and J by 0 bases, with 14 bases between the two germline ends. CDR1 and CDR2 (germline): SGHKS, YYEKEE (reference sequence). CDR3 length: 16 amino acids.

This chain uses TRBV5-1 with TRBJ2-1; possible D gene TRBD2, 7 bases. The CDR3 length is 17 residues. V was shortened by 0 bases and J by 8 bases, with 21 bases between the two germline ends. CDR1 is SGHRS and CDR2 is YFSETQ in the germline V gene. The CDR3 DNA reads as TGCGCCAGCAGCTTGGGTCTAGGCGGGGGCTCAACGGATGAGCAGTTCTTC. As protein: CASSLGLGGGSTDEQFF.

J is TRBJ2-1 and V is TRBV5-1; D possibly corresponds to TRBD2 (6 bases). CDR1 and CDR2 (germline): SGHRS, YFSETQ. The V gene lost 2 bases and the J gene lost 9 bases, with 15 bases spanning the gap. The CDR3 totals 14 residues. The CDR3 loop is CASSLAGSGGEQFF. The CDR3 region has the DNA TGCGCCAGCAGCTTAGCCGGGAGTGGCGGTGAGCAGTTCTTC.

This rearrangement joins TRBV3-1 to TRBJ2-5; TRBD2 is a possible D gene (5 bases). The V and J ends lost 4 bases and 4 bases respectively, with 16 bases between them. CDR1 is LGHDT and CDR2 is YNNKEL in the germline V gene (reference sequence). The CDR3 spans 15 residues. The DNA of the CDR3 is TGTGCCAGCAGCCCGCGGGTAGGGAACAGAGAGACCCAGTACTTC. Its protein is CASSPRVGNRETQYF.

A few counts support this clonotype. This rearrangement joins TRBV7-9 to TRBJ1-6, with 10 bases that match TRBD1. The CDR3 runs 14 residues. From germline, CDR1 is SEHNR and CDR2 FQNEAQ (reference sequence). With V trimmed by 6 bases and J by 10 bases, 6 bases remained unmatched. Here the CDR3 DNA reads TGTGCCAGCAGGCGCGGACAGGGGGAATCACCCCTCCACTTT. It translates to CASRRGQGESPLHF.

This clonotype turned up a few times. CDR3 sequence: CASSQRGTGELFF. For the CDR3, the DNA is TGTGCCAGCAGCCAAAGAGGGACCGGGGAGCTGTTTTTT. This rearrangement joins TRBV5-5 to TRBJ2-2, with D possibly TRBD2 on 5 matching bases. Trimming shortened V by 4 bases and J by 5 bases, and 9 bases separated the two germline ends. The germline CDR1 and CDR2 sequences are SGHKS and YYEKEE (reference sequence). This CDR3 comprises 13 residues. Looking up the rest from reference TRBV5-5 and TRBJ2-2 gives the full variable domain: DAGVTQSPTHLIKTRGQQVTLRCSPISGHKSVSWYQQVLGQGPQFIFQYYEKEERGRGNFPDRFSARQFPNYSSELNVNALLLGDSALYLCASSQRGTGELFFGEGSRLTVL.

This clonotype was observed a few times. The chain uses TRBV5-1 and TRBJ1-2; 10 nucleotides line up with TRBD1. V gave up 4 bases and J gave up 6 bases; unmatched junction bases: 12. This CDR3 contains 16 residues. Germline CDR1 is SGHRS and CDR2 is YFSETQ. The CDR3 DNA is TGCGCCAGCAGCCGGACAGGGGGTAATCTGGATCATGGCTACACCTTC. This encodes CASSRTGGNLDHGYTF. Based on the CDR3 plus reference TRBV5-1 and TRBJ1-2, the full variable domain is KAGVTQTPRYLIKTRGQQVTLSCSPISGHRSVSWYQQTPGQGLQFLFEYFSETQRNKGNFPGRFSGRQFSNSRSEMNVSTLELGDSALYLCASSRTGGNLDHGYTFGSGTRLTVV.

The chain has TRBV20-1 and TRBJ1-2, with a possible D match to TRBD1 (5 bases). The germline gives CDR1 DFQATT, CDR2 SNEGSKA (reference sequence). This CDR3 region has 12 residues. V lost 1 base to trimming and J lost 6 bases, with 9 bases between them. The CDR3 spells CSARAGFNGYTF. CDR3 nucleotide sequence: TGCAGTGCTAGAGCAGGGTTCAATGGCTACACCTTC.

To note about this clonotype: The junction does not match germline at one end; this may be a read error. The CDR3 spells CACSNRDRGPNTGELFF. The CDR3 coding sequence is TGTGCCTGCAGCAACCGGGACAGGGGCCCGAACACCGGGGAGCTGTTTTTT. The chain has TRBV3-1 and TRBJ2-2; 10 bases line up with TRBD1. Germline V gene sequence: CDR1 LGHDT, CDR2 YNNKEL (reference sequence). The CDR3 contains 17 residues.

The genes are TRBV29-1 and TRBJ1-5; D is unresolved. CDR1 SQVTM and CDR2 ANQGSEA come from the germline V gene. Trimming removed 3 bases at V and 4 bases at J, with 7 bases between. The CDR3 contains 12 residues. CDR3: CSVEEGNQPQHF. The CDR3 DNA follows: TGCAGCGTTGAGGAAGGTAATCAGCCCCAGCATTTT. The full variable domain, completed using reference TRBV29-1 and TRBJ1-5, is SAVISQKPSRDICQRGTSLTIQCQVDSQVTMMFWYRQQPGQSLTLIATANQGSEATYESGFVIDKFPISRPNLTFSTLTVSNMSPEDSSIYLCSVEEGNQPQHFGDGTRLSIL.

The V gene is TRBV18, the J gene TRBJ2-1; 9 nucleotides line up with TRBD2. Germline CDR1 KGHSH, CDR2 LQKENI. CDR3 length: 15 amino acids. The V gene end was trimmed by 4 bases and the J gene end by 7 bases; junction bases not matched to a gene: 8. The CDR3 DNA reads TGTGCCAGCTCACAAAAGACTAGCGGTTGGAATGAGCAGTTCTTC. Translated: CASSQKTSGWNEQFF.

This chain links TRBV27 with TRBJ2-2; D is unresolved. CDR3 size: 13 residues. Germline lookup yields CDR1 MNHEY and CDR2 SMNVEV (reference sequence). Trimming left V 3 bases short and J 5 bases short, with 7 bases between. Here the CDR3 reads CASSLTITGELFF. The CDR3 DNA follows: TGTGCCAGCAGTTTGACCATAACCGGGGAGCTGTTTTTT.

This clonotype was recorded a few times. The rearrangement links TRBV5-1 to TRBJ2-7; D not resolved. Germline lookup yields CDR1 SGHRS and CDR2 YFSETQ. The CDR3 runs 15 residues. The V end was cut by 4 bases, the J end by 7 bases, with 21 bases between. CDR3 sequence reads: CASSVSPQPASEQYV. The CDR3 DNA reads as TGCGCCAGCAGCGTTTCCCCTCAACCCGCGTCGGAGCAGTACGTC.

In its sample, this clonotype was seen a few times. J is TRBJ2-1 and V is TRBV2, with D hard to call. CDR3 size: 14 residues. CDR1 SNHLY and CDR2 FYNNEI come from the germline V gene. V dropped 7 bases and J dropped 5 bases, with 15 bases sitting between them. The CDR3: CASIRTGPHNEQFF. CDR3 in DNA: TGTGCCAGCATTCGAACCGGGCCGCACAATGAGCAGTTCTTC.